These 2 T cell receptor beta chains were sequenced from one sample in a study of technical replicates of blood from a few donors. Data came from immunoSEQ multiplex PCR; TCRdb stores just in-frame clones and leaves some out. Counted here are tens of thousands of clones, 80% to 90% occurring once; the ten biggest clones make up around 5.5%. What was sequenced was PBMCs. The origin of the receptors is a human donor in good health. Some clones in this sample may be carry-over from other donors' samples.

The genes are TRBV13 and TRBJ2-1, with 11 bases that match TRBD2. Germline lookup yields CDR1 PRHDT and CDR2 FYEKMQ (reference sequence). V was clipped by 2 bases and J by 4 bases; unmatched bases: 4. There are 16 residues in the CDR3. The CDR3 sequence: CASSLSSGGAYNEQFF. Written as DNA, the CDR3 is TGTGCCAGCAGCTTAAGTAGCGGGGGGGCGTACAATGAGCAGTTCTTC.

The chain links TRBV5-1 to TRBJ2-7; 7 bases line up with TRBD1. Germline assignment: CDR1 SGHRS and CDR2 YFSETQ. The CDR3 contains 14 residues. Unmatched junction bases numbered 11, after V lost 4 bases and J lost 7 bases. CDR3 residues: CASSDSTGLREQYF. Here the CDR3 DNA reads TGCGCCAGCAGCGACTCGACAGGGTTGAGGGAGCAGTACTTC.